In this sample, the clone carrying this T cell receptor (beta chain) turned up once. The data originate from a study of cytomegalovirus exposure and HLA in healthy donors. PCR primers comprised 60 Vbeta and 13 Jbeta primers. TCRdb's table, derived via immunoSEQ multiplex PCR, lists solely in-frame clones and lacks some. The sample holds some 84,000 clones, around 78% seen once. This TCR came from a male donor in good health and CMV-seropositive. The sequencing input was PBMCs.

The CDR3 DNA follows: TGTGCCAGCAGCTTCCACCATACCGGGACAGCACACTACGAGCAGTACTTC. Translating it yields CASSFHHTGTAHYEQYF. The chain recombines TRBV7-8 with TRBJ2-7, with TRBD1 matching over 7 bases. CDR1 and CDR2 from the germline V gene are SGHVS and FQNEAQ. The CDR3 has 17 amino acids. With V trimmed by 3 bases and J by 3 bases, 14 bases remained unmatched.